This TCR beta chain is from a study of siplizumab effects on memory and regulatory T cells. The assay was immunoSEQ multiplex PCR, and TCRdb's table has in-frame clones only and misses some. This table holds under 15,000 clones, around 43% found once. The authors cocultured the mixed lymphocyte reaction cells at 37 degrees C for 6 days. Notes on this clone: Its specificity is not known.

The sample comprised CFSE-low (dividing) CD8+ T cells sorted from an allogeneic mixed lymphocyte reaction. This TCR was recovered from a human donor in good health; the cells came from an allogeneic mixed lymphocyte reaction. Some clones in this sample may be carry-over from other donors' samples.

CDR3 sequence: CASGLMAMLGLQYEQYF. DNA of the CDR3: TGTGCTAGTGGGTTGATGGCTATGCTAGGACTACAATACGAGCAGTACTTC. J is TRBJ2-7 and V is TRBV12-5; D might be TRBD2 (6 bases). The V end lost 6 bases, the J end lost 4 bases, and 25 bases lay between the germline ends. Germline values: CDR1 LGHNT, CDR2 FRNRAP. This CDR3 is built from 17 residues.